This TCR beta chain was found in a study of cytomegalovirus exposure and HLA in healthy donors. Amplification used 60 Vbeta primers and 13 Jbeta primers. TCRdb's copy holds only in-frame clones and misses some; the assay was immunoSEQ multiplex PCR. This table has about 150,000 clones, about 85% appearing once. In its sample, this clone was seen once. The TCR sequence derives from a woman under 30 in good health and CMV-seronegative. The sequencing input was PBMCs.

CDR3 protein: CASSLYPSGQGQETQYF. The CDR3 DNA reads as TGCGCCAGCAGCCTTTACCCCTCGGGACAGGGCCAAGAGACCCAGTACTTC. The rearrangement joins TRBV4-1 to TRBJ2-5; 9 bases map to TRBD1. Germline CDR1 reads MGHRA; CDR2 reads YSYEKL. The CDR3 covers 17 residues. Trimming at V came to 4 bases and at J to 1 base, leaving 10 bases not matched to a gene.